This TCR beta chain was sequenced in a study of Ad26.COV2.S vaccination and SARS-CoV-2 variants. Assay: immunoSEQ multiplex PCR; the TCRdb copy retains only in-frame clones and omits some. The sample records about 440,000 clones, less than 95% being singletons. Treatment given: roughly 19 received Ad26.COV2.S at low or high dose, single or two shots; about 5 received placebo; per-sample allocation not given. Sampling happened 63 days after the first vaccine or placebo injection. It was Wuhan-strain SARS-CoV-2 spike that the Ad26 vaccine vector expressed. V lost 0 bases, J lost 7 bases, and 12 bases lay in between. Looked up from germline, CDR1 is SEHNR and CDR2 is FQNEAQ (reference sequence). The CDR3 totals 14 residues. Study-level results: Non-spike TCR breadth did not differ much between vaccine and placebo recipients. There was reportedly substantial breadth in spike-specific CD8+ and CD4+ T cell responses after vaccination. Breadth and depth estimates from TCRs may understate total T cell responses.

In regard to this clone: Its matching antigen is unknown.

The rearrangement uses TRBV7-9 and TRBJ2-5; possibly TRBD2 for D (5 bases). Material: peripheral blood, obtained in a trial of Ad26.COV2.S vaccine versus placebo. The sequence was collected from a person between 18 and 59 years old who received the Ad26.COV2.S COVID-19 vaccine or a placebo. In nucleotides, the CDR3 is TGTGCCAGCAGCTTAGCCCAGCCCGGAGGGACCCAGTACTTC. Translated, it gives CASSLAQPGGTQYF.